Listed here is a single T cell receptor beta chain. Its specificity is not known. The V segment lost 2 bases and the J segment 2 bases; nucleotides outside the gene matches: 3. CDR1 SGHTA and CDR2 FQGTGA come from the germline V gene. The CDR3 is 15 amino acids. This record comes from a study of radiation and T cells in renal cell carcinoma. Produced via immunoSEQ multiplex PCR; TCRdb's table is partial and in-frame only. The table shows tens of thousands of clones, with roughly nine tenths occurring only once. Regarding time point: blood 4 weeks post-SBRT, at nephrectomy. Sample treatment: 15 Gy SBRT to primary tumor, nephrectomy 4 weeks later. Nephrectomy followed 15 Gy stereotactic body radiation by 4 weeks. This renal cell carcinoma was of the clear cell type. Study-wide results and limits: From baseline, blood top tumor clonotypes peaked at 2 weeks post-radiation.

V gene TRBV7-3 combines with J gene TRBJ2-5, with 9 bases aligning to TRBD2. This TCR came from a woman aged 70-85 years with renal cell carcinoma. Specimen: blood, collected from a patient whose treatment included radiotherapy and nephrectomy. The CDR3 nucleotides are TGTGCCAGCAGCTTAGGCGGGGGGGCACAAGAGACCCAGTACTTC. Translation gives CASSLGGGAQETQYF.